Listed below are T cell receptor beta chains from one sample, sequenced in a study of blood T cell repertoires in COVID-19. Measured with immunoSEQ multiplex PCR; TCRdb has only the in-frame clones, and not every one. Here the sample spans roughly 250,000 clones, around 80% being singletons. The specimen sequenced was peripheral blood. These receptors came from a woman older than 75 with acute or convalescent COVID-19. Both conserved end residues are part of each CDR3. Fields, in order: D gene, V gene, clone size, J gene, CDR3 protein, CDR3 DNA. A D gene is named only where the DNA matches it firmly. Clone size is given for some rows only: seen once, a few or many times, or a class if the clone is expanded.

>TRBD1|TRBV2|-|TRBJ1-6
CASSRDRAQNSPLHF
TGTGCCAGCAGCAGGGACAGGGCTCAGAATTCACCCCTCCACTTT
>TRBD2|TRBV5-1|-|TRBJ2-7
CASSLAGDAYEQYF
TGCGCCAGCAGCTTAGCGGGGGACGCCTACGAGCAGTACTTC
>-|TRBV19|-|TRBJ2-1
CASSIRDGRRVYNEQFF
TGTGCCAGTAGTATCAGGGACGGGAGAAGAGTATACAATGAGCAGTTCTTC
>-|TRBV7-2|-|TRBJ2-1
CASSLSPPTSTGYNEQFF
TGTGCCAGCAGCTTATCCCCCCCTACTAGCACGGGTTACAATGAGCAGTTCTTC
>TRBD2|TRBV7-8|once|TRBJ2-1
CASSLVGGNGVEFF
TGTGCCAGCAGCTTAGTGGGAGGGAATGGGGTGGAGTTCTTC
>TRBD2|TRBV4-3|-|TRBJ2-1
CASSPRPLAGGYNEQFF
TGCGCCAGCAGCCCCCGGCCACTAGCGGGAGGGTACAATGAGCAGTTCTTC
>TRBD2|TRBV19|-|TRBJ2-2
CASTTSGGNTGELFF
TGTGCCAGCACTACTAGCGGGGGAAACACCGGGGAGCTGTTTTTT
>-|TRBV7-2|-|TRBJ1-1
CASSLADRRNTEAFF
TGTGCCAGCAGCTTGGCGGACAGAAGAAACACTGAAGCTTTCTTT
>-|TRBV15|few|TRBJ1-5
CATSTGFRLPQHF
TGTGCCACCAGCACTGGCTTCCGTTTGCCCCAGCATTTT
>-|TRBV28|-|TRBJ1-5
CASSLLRGSYQPQHF
TGTGCCAGCAGTCTTCTGCGCGGGAGCTATCAGCCCCAGCATTTT
>TRBD1|TRBV10-3|-|TRBJ2-4
CAIREDRGLGNIQYF
TGTGCCATCAGAGAGGACAGGGGGCTGGGAAACATTCAGTACTTC
>-|TRBV10-3|few|TRBJ1-1
CAISAGGGSTEAFF
TGTGCCATCAGTGCTGGGGGCGGGAGCACTGAAGCTTTCTTT
>TRBD1|TRBV6-5|-|TRBJ2-7
CASSYDRGSSYEQYF
TGTGCCAGCAGTTACGACAGGGGCAGCTCCTACGAGCAGTACTTC
>TRBD1|TRBV3-1/TRBV3-2|-|TRBJ1-2
CASSQEGQGAIGYTF
TGTGCCAGCAGCCAAGAAGGACAGGGGGCCATTGGCTACACCTTC
>TRBD1|TRBV28|-|TRBJ1-1
CASSPGDSNTEAFF
TGTGCCAGCAGTCCAGGGGACAGTAACACTGAAGCTTTCTTT
>-|TRBV18|-|TRBJ1-1
CASSRTGHKNTEAFF
TGTGCCAGCTCTCGAACGGGACACAAGAACACTGAAGCTTTCTTT
>TRBD2|TRBV5-4|-|TRBJ2-1
CASSLWSGRVVNEQFF
TGTGCCAGCAGCTTGTGGAGCGGGAGAGTTGTTAATGAGCAGTTCTTC
>TRBD1|TRBV5-6|-|TRBJ1-6
CASSLDGGQGSSPLHF
TGTGCCAGCAGCTTGGACGGGGGACAGGGGTCCTCACCCCTCCACTTT
>-|TRBV4-1|-|TRBJ2-7
CASSQDRNYRDSYEQYF
TGCGCCAGCAGCCAAGATCGCAATTACAGAGACTCCTACGAGCAGTACTTC
>TRBD2|TRBV6-5|-|TRBJ2-1
CASSYQTSGGDEQFF
TGTGCCAGCAGTTACCAAACTAGCGGGGGGGATGAGCAGTTCTTC
>-|TRBV7-9|-|TRBJ2-7
CASSLFQGSYEQYF
TGTGCCAGCAGCTTATTCCAGGGGTCGTACGAGCAGTACTTC
>TRBD1|TRBV7-9|-|TRBJ2-7
CASSLVGQGTHEQYF
TGTGCCAGCAGCTTAGTGGGACAGGGGACCCACGAGCAGTACTTC
>TRBD1|TRBV6-5|-|TRBJ2-7
CASRRGQVGYEQYF
TGTGCCAGCAGGAGGGGACAGGTAGGCTACGAGCAGTACTTC
>-|TRBV4-3|few|TRBJ1-2
CASSQQLGGYTF
TGCGCCAGCAGCCAACAACTTGGTGGCTACACCTTC
>-|TRBV28|-|TRBJ1-2
CAVIGTNFNYGYTF
TGTGCCGTGATTGGGACAAATTTTAACTATGGCTACACCTTC
>-|TRBV7-9|-|TRBJ2-7
CASSLAGVTSYEQYF
TGTGCCAGCAGCTTAGCCGGGGTCACCTCCTACGAGCAGTACTTC
>TRBD2|TRBV5-4|-|TRBJ2-7
CASSQPGLAVSEQYF
TGTGCCAGCAGCCAACCGGGACTAGCGGTTTCCGAGCAGTACTTC
>-|TRBV19|-|TRBJ2-1
CASNIRGLGQFF
TGTGCCAGTAACATAAGGGGATTAGGGCAGTTCTTC
>-|TRBV18|once|TRBJ1-1
CASSLSTGRVTEAFF
TGTGCCAGCTCACTTTCGACAGGCCGGGTCACTGAAGCTTTCTTT
>TRBD2|TRBV7-9|few|TRBJ2-7
CASSLGTSAEQYF
TGTGCCAGCAGCTTAGGGACTAGCGCTGAGCAGTACTTC
>TRBD1|TRBV6-5|-|TRBJ1-2
CASSPQGANYGYTF
TGTGCCAGCAGCCCCCAGGGGGCAAACTATGGCTACACCTTC
>-|TRBV27|-|TRBJ1-2
CASSLSPGRVGYGYTF
TGTGCCAGCAGTTTAAGTCCGGGCAGGGTGGGCTATGGCTACACCTTC
>TRBD1|TRBV6-2/TRBV6-3|once|TRBJ1-4
CASSAGQGHSNEKLFF
TGTGCCAGCAGCGCGGGACAGGGGCACTCTAATGAAAAACTGTTTTTT
>-|TRBV4-3|-|TRBJ1-2
CASSQALFANYGYTF
TGCGCCAGCAGCCAAGCCCTCTTTGCTAACTATGGCTACACCTTC
>-|TRBV3-1/TRBV3-2|-|TRBJ1-2
CASSQVRTGNYGYTF
TGTGCCAGCAGCCAAGTACGAACAGGGAACTATGGCTACACCTTC
>TRBD2|TRBV19|-|TRBJ2-1
CASNPSGSHLISRRNEQFF
TGTGCCAGTAACCCTAGCGGGAGTCATTTGATCTCCCGTCGTAATGAGCAGTTCTTC
>TRBD1|TRBV28|few|TRBJ1-1
CASRRGTGGSEAFF
TGTGCCAGCAGACGAGGGACAGGGGGCTCTGAAGCTTTCTTT
>-|TRBV7-6|-|TRBJ2-3
CASSLARSHQQYF
TGTGCCAGCAGCTTAGCGAGGTCCCACCAGCAGTATTTT
>-|TRBV11-2|-|TRBJ2-5
CASSLSSGQETQYF
TGTGCCAGCAGCTTATCGTCGGGACAAGAGACCCAGTACTTC
>TRBD1|TRBV7-9|-|TRBJ1-5
CASSPSGAGGLQPQHF
TGTGCCAGCAGCCCCTCAGGGGCAGGGGGCCTTCAGCCCCAGCATTTT
>-|TRBV7-9|-|TRBJ1-4
CASSFVGGVTNEKLFF
TGTGCCAGCAGCTTCGTTGGAGGGGTAACTAATGAAAAACTGTTTTTT
>TRBD1|TRBV7-9|-|TRBJ1-5
CASSSGGQPQHF
TGTGCCAGCAGCTCAGGGGGCCAGCCCCAGCATTTT
>-|TRBV21-1|-|TRBJ2-7
CASRKLADPRAEQYF
TGTGCCAGCAGGAAACTAGCGGACCCTCGCGCCGAGCAGTACTTC
>TRBD1|TRBV2|-|TRBJ1-3
CASSEQGAISSGNTIYF
TGTGCCAGCAGTGAACAGGGGGCGATAAGCTCTGGAAACACCATATATTTT
>TRBD2|TRBV7-2|-|TRBJ2-1
CASSSSGGYNEQFF
TGTGCCAGCAGCTCTAGCGGGGGCTACAATGAGCAGTTCTTC
>-|TRBV30|-|TRBJ1-6
CAWSGTANSPLHF
TGTGCCTGGAGTGGCACAGCCAATTCACCCCTCCACTTT
>TRBD1|TRBV5-6|few|TRBJ1-2
CASSSTGGVRNYGYTF
TGTGCCAGCAGCTCCACAGGGGGCGTTCGTAACTATGGCTACACCTTC
>TRBD1|TRBV6-2/TRBV6-3|few|TRBJ1-4
CASSSTQGETNEKLFF
TGTGCCAGCAGTTCGACCCAGGGGGAGACTAATGAAAAACTGTTTTTT
>TRBD1|TRBV18|-|TRBJ1-5
CASSDRGGNQPQHF
TGTGCCAGCTCAGACAGGGGTGGCAATCAGCCCCAGCATTTT
>TRBD1|TRBV19|many|TRBJ1-5
CASSIPAGGGNQPQHF
TGTGCCAGTAGTATCCCCGCAGGGGGAGGCAATCAGCCCCAGCATTTT
>TRBD1|TRBV27|-|TRBJ2-7
CASSLTLTGREQYF
TGTGCCAGCAGTTTAACCCTGACAGGGCGGGAGCAGTACTTC